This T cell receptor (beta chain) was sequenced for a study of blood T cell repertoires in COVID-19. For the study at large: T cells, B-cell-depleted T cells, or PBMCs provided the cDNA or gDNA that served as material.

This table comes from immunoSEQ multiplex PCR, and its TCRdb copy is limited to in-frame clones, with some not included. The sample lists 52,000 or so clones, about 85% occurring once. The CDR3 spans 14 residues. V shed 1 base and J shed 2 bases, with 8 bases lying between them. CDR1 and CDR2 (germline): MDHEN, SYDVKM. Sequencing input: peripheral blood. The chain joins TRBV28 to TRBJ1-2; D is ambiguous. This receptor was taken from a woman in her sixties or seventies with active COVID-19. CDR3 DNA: TGTGCCAGCAGTTTATCGCTCCGGAACTATGGCTACACCTTC. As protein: CASSLSLRNYGYTF.